This TCR beta chain was identified in a study of CD8+ T cells in alopecia areata. As the sequencing template, cDNA was produced by extracting RNA and reverse transcribing it. Clones were read by immunoSEQ multiplex PCR, and TCRdb kept only the in-frame ones, dropping some. The top ten clones hold more than 0.7% of a sample with 150,000 to 200,000 clones, under 70% of them seen once. General study findings and limits: Researchers reported that TCR sharing among patients proved less clear than in mice, possibly HLA-linked.

This clone was counted a single time. The antigen is unknown. CDR1 is SGHRS, CDR2 YFSETQ, per germline. The ends were cut back, 0 bases at V and 2 bases at J, with 6 bases in the middle. This CDR3 is built from 14 residues. Regarding treatment: oral pan-JAK inhibitor, 5-10 mg twice daily. Those with alopecia areata gave lesional scalp punch biopsies and peripheral blood. The sample consisted of CD4+ T cells sorted from blood, taken at week 4, from a patient treated with tofacitinib. The chain is built from TRBV5-1 and TRBJ1-3; TRBD1 is a possible D gene (5 bases). The receptor was isolated from a human donor with alopecia areata. The CDR3 sequence: CASSLEGPGNTIYF. CDR3 bases: TGCGCCAGCAGCTTGGAGGGACCTGGAAACACCATATATTTT.